The following is a T cell receptor (beta chain) sequence with its context. The antigen it binds to is not known. No clone much larger than this one lies a single base away; base qualities are absent. Library method: the immunoSEQ multiplex PCR assay. The multiplex PCR relied on a mix of 60 forward primers for TCR Vbeta segments and 13 reverse primers for TCR Jbeta segments. The CDR3 region of rearranged TCR beta genes was amplified from genomic DNA with a multiplex PCR assay. On the Illumina HiSeq System, the amplified TCR beta libraries were sequenced as 87-base-pair reads. Concerning the study's data processing: Across the roughly 670 repertoires, a later analysis counted tens of millions of unique TCR beta chains, 8.5 million to 12 million of which were shared by at least two donors. Raw reads were error-corrected and collapsed into unique sequences with a nearest-neighbor algorithm that merged closely related sequences to remove PCR and sequencing errors. CDR3 sequences were aligned to IMGT reference sequences to assign V, D and J gene segments. For a sequence to be retained, at least a six-nucleotide match to both a V gene segment and a J gene segment was required. A rearrangement was called productive if the CDR3 had no stop codons and remained in frame with V and J, and every other rearrangement was called non-productive. Following IMGT convention, CDR3 was defined as the stretch from the second conserved V-encoded cysteine to the conserved J-encoded phenylalanine. Sequences without an unambiguous match to a single V gene segment were excluded from the earlier analysis of about 630 of the donors. In an earlier analysis of approximately 610 of the donors, V segments were called functional above 56.7% productive rearrangements and were called segregating when the between-donor standard deviation exceeded 5%. A statistical classification framework was built to diagnose cytomegalovirus status from the catalog of TCR beta chain sequences. V and J gene assignment, in a later analysis, came from comparing TCR nucleotide sequences with IMGT/GENE-DB human TR gene sequences. In a later analysis, CDR3 sequences and most-parsimonious VDJ recombination scenarios were assigned using the TCRdist pipeline. In a later analysis, each TCR beta chain was defined by its CDR3 amino acid sequence together with its V-gene family, and reads lacking a unique V-gene family were excluded. In a later analysis, 450 to 600 highly shared, low-generation-probability nucleotide sequences were removed to address suspected cross-contamination and a sequencing artifact. In a later analysis, a clonal expansion index for each public chain was calculated from normalized within-repertoire ranks of inferred template counts. In a later analysis, generation probabilities were computed using a VDJ recombination model fitted to out-of-frame rearrangements, and the results were checked against IGoR. In a later analysis, hypergeometric tests were used to score TCR-TCR, TCR-HLA and TCR-CMV co-occurrence, with a repertoire-size bias correction applied to TCR pairs. In a later analysis, false discovery rates were estimated by permuting HLA or CMV assignments 20 times. In a later analysis, co-occurring TCRs were grouped using DBSCAN, and TCRdist sequence similarity was added for clustering within HLA-allele-positive subsets. Repertoires with fewer than 30,000 or more than 120,000 public chains, plus five repertoires with anomalous nucleotide sharing, were excluded from co-occurrence clustering. The table was pulled from immuneACCESS by TCRdb, which kept in-frame rearrangements only. Such tables lose some clones; where checked, under half of the loss comes from unresolved V genes, and the rest has no known cause. V, J and clone size derive from that table, while D and trimming were established from the DNA sequence. The sample data list 85,000 to 130,000 clones, and approximately 76% of these were observed just once. The top ten constitute roughly 5.4% of the sample.

In total, roughly 670 healthy bone marrow donors made up the cohort. At the time of sampling, all cohort members were nominally healthy, though unrecorded immune exposures were likely present. The donor was CMV seropositive and belonged to the group of around 300 seropositive cohort members. A peripheral blood sample was provided by each donor, and peripheral blood mononuclear cells were used for TCR beta sequencing. Genomic DNA extraction from the blood cell samples was performed with the Qiagen DNeasy Blood Extraction Kit. CDR1 MNHEY and CDR2 SVGAGI are derived from the germline V gene. Spanning cysteine to phenylalanine, the CDR3 consists of 13 amino acids. Only the CDR3 region is kept as DNA, spanning 39 bases read in frame from base 1. A distance of 9 bases separates the germline ends of V and J, which lose 6 bases and 3 bases respectively. This sample was taken from a study of cytomegalovirus exposure and HLA in healthy donors (dated by TCRdb to the late 2010s). Background for the entire study: An earlier analysis of roughly 570 of the donors reported 276 Gb of sequence data and 95 million to 120 million unique TCR beta sequences obtained from 180 million or so T cells. Roughly 300 gigabases of sequencing data and 70 million to 100 million unique TCR sequences were included in an early release covering about 700 HLA-typed donors. Of the 300 to 450 genotyped donors, roughly 76% were placed in the genetic ancestry cluster associated with self-reported Caucasian donors. The study was designed to test whether signatures of past pathogen exposure could be identified by cataloging public T cell receptors. The study profiled the T cell repertoires of approximately 700 subjects by immunosequencing and related them to cytomegalovirus serostatus. Along with the approximately 650-subject first cohort, a separate validation cohort of over a hundred different subjects was used. To predict cytomegalovirus infection status, the study combined high-throughput TCR immunosequencing, statistical association of individual TCRs with disease status, and machine learning. To study patterns of TCR occurrence, a later analysis re-analyzed previously published TCR beta repertoires from around 660 donors and added high-resolution HLA genotyping. In the later analysis, no new phenotypic data were used to find candidate immune exposures; instead, reliance was placed on TCR beta sequences and their occurrence across donors. An earlier analysis of some 500 of the donors applied high-throughput TCR beta sequencing to assess whether each TCR beta V gene segment acted as functional or pseudogenic. Donor age, sex, ethnicity and CMV serostatus were collected together with the repertoire data. A later genetic analysis used genome-wide SNP genotypes for about 65% of the 666 donors, treating that subset as a discovery cohort. All discovery cohort repertoires had been generated using a single sequencing platform. HLA typing covered class I and class II loci at four-digit resolution. Typing coverage differed by locus: A, B, C, DRB1 and DQB1 were typed in roughly 629-630 donors, DQA1 in 500 to 550, DPA1 in around 580, and DPB1 in roughly 450. Four or five DR-DQ haplotypes were treated as single units for association and clustering because of strong linkage in the cohort. Among 398 genotyped donors of the cohort, an average of about 240,000 unique TCR beta nucleotide sequences were sequenced per donor, 15% to 20% of them non-productive. General findings and caveats noted by the study authors: The cohort was sequenced for TCR beta chains only, and without alpha or paired-chain data the features that could be detected were limited. A later analysis associated 16,951 TCR beta sequences with specific HLA alleles at a false discovery rate of 0.05. Assigning TCR associations to individual alleles was difficult when HLA alleles, especially DR and DQ, strongly co-occurred. Roughly uniform sequencing depth across donors was assumed in presence/absence analyses, although this assumption may not hold. The authors suggested that the approach could potentially be extended to other disease states and immunological phenotypes. While some public TCRs were present in many individuals, most TCR sequences turned up only very rarely across donors. According to a later analysis, TCR association rates differed among HLA loci, with DRB1 alleles showing the most associated TCRs and HLA-C alleles showing the fewest. A further reported finding was that TCR beta sequences accurately predicted the HLA-A and HLA-B alleles for most subjects in the first cohort. The 87-base-pair reads could not distinguish some IMGT-functional V segments, including TRBV6-2 and TRBV6-3, so those segments were excluded. Immune exposure information for the cohort was limited to CMV serostatus. Linkage disequilibrium might explain the correlated functional status among segregating V segments, but an unknown experimental factor could not be ruled out. An earlier analysis of around 500 of the donors showed that most TCR beta V segments appeared in productive rearrangements either about 90% or about 30% of the time, which broadly matched IMGT annotations. Cytomegalovirus status was reported to be diagnosed by the classifier with high specificity and sensitivity in both the original and validation cohorts. In vitro tests confirmed that a few of the cytomegalovirus-associated TCR beta chains recognize cytomegalovirus antigens. HLA typing was unavailable for some donors at each locus, so association tests used only the typed subset. The study gave a list of about 160 TCR beta chains associated with cytomegalovirus. Compared with the roughly 710-donor mean, donors in an Asian-associated ancestry cluster had fewer N-insertions in productive TCRs, according to a later genetic analysis. A group of highly shared sequence variants was considered likely to be a technical artifact of the sequencing pipeline. In a later analysis, several top co-occurrence clusters were reported to appear linked to parvovirus B19, influenza, CMV and Epstein-Barr virus. Because counts were too low, some 17 rarely observed V segments, including chromosome 9 orphons, were excluded from the earlier analysis of fewer than 650 of the donors. A later genetic analysis associated a missense DCLRE1C variant with V-gene and J-gene trimming of TCR beta chains, and an independent cohort replicated the association. In a later analysis, HLA-associated TCR beta chains showed more clonal expansion and lower generation probabilities than non-associated chains that were equally common. A later analysis found that most CMV-associated TCR beta chains appeared HLA-restricted, with HLA associations seemingly driven largely by CMV exposure.

The TCR was taken from a woman aged 18-29 years in good health and CMV-seropositive. Sample: PBMCs. Recombination linked TRBV6-5 to TRBJ2-1; a weak D assignment points to TRBD2 (5 bases agree). The CDR3 reads CASSLDYYNEQFF. DNA sequence: TGTGCCAGCAGCCTTGACTACTACAATGAGCAGTTCTTC.